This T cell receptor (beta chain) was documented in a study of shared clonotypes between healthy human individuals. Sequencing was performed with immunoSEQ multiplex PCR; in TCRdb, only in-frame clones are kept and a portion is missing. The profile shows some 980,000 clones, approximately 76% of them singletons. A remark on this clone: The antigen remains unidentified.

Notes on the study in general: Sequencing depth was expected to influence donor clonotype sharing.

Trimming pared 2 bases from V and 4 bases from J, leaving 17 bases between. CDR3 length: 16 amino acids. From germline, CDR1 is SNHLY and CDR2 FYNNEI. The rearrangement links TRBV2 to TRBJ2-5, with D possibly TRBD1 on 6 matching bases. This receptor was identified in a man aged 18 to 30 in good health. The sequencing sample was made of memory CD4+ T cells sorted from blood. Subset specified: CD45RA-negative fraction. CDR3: CASSETDRRPGETQYF. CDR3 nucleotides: TGTGCCAGCAGTGAAACTGACAGGCGCCCTGGAGAGACCCAGTACTTC.